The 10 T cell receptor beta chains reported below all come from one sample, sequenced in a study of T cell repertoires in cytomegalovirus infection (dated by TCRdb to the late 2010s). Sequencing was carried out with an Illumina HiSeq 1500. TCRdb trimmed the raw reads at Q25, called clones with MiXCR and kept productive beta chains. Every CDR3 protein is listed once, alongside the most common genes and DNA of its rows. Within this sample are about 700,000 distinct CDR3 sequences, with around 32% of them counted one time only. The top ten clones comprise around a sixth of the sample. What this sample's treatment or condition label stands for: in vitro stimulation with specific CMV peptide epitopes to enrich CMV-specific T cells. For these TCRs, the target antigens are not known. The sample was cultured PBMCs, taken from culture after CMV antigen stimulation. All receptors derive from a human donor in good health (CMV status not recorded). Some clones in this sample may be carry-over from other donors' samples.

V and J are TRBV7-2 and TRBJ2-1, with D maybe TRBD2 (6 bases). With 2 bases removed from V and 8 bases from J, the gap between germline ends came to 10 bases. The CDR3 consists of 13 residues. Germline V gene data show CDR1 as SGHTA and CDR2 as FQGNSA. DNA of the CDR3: TGTGCCAGCAGCTTATCAACTAGCTATGAGCAGTTCTTC. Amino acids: CASSLSTSYEQFF.

CDR3 DNA sequence: TGTGCCACCAGCAGAGACTATCAGCCCCAGCATTTT. It codes for CATSRDYQPQHF. The chain joins TRBV15 to TRBJ1-5; D gene uncertain. The CDR3 extends over 12 amino acids. Germline assignment: CDR1 LNHNV and CDR2 YYDKDF (reference sequence). V was cut by 0 bases and J by 5 bases, with 2 bases left in between.

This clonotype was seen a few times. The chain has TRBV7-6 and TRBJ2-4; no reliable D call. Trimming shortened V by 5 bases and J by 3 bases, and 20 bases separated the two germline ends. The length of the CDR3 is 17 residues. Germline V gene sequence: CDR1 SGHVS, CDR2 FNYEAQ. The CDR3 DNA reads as TGTGCCAGCAGCCCCCCCGGTAGGATTGGTGGCAAAAACATTCAGTACTTC. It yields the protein CASSPPGRIGGKNIQYF.

The CDR3 DNA follows: TGTGCCAGCAGGCCGAGCGGGAGGGCTTCCTACGAGCAGTACTTC. Its protein product is CASRPSGRASYEQYF. V and J are TRBV11-2 and TRBJ2-7, with TRBD2 matching 10 bases. The CDR3 spans 15 residues. Germline lookup yields CDR1 SGHAT and CDR2 FQNNGV. The J segment lost 1 base and the V segment lost 6 bases, leaving 6 bases of the junction unmatched.

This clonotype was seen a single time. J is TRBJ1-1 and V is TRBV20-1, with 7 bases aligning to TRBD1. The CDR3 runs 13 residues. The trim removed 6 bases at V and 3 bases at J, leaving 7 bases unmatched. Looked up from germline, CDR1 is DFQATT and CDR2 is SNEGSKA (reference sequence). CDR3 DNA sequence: TGCAGTGCCCCGTTGCAGGGGGACACTGAAGCTTTCTTT. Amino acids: CSAPLQGDTEAFF.

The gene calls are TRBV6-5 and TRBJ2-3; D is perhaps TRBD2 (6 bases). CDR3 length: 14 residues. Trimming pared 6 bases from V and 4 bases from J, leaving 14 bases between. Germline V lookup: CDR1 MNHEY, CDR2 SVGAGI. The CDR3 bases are TGTGCCAGCAGGATGCCGGGGGTTGCAGATACGCAGTATTTT. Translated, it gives CASRMPGVADTQYF.

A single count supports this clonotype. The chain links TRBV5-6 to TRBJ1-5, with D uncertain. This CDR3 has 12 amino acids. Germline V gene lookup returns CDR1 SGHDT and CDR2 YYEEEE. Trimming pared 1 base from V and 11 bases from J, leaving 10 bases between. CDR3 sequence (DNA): TGTGCCAGCAGCTTGATGGGGAGGACCCAGCATTTT. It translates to CASSLMGRTQHF.

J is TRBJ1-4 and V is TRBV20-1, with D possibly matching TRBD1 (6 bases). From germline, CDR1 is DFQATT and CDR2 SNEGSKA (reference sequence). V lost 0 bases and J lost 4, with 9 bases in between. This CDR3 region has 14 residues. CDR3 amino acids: CSARDRTVNEKLFF. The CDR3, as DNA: TGCAGTGCTAGAGATCGGACAGTTAATGAAAAACTGTTTTTT.

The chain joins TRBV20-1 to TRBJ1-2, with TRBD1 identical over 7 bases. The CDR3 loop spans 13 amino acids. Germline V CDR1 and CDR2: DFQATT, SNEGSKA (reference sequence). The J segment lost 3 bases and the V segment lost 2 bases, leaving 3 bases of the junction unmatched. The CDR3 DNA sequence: TGCAGTGCTAGACTGACAGGGTACTATGGCTACACCTTC. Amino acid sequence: CSARLTGYYGYTF.

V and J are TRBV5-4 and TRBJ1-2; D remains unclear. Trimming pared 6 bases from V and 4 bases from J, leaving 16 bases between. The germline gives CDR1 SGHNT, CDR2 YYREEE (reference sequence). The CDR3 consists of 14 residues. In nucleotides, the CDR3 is TGTGCCAGCACCCCTGAGGCCTACGGCTATGGCTACACCTTC. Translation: CASTPEAYGYGYTF.